This T cell receptor beta chain was identified in a study of cytomegalovirus exposure and HLA in healthy donors. Overall study results and limits: The later analysis indicated that the majority of CMV-associated TCR beta chains appeared HLA-restricted.

Concerning this clone: Its antigen remains unknown.

It was with 60 Vbeta and 13 Jbeta primers that the PCR ran. Data came from immunoSEQ multiplex PCR; TCRdb stores just in-frame clones and leaves some out. The specimen's table records under 200,000 clones. The sequence was collected from a man between 25 and 39 years old in good health and CMV-seronegative. Material for sequencing was PBMCs.

For the CDR3, the DNA is TGTGCCAGCGCGTCGGAGGAGGAGTGGCACAATGAGCAGTTCTTC. This sequence encodes CASASEEEWHNEQFF. V usage is TRBV9 and J usage is TRBJ2-1; D possibly corresponds to TRBD2 (5 bases). The CDR3 is 15 amino acids. Germline lookup yields CDR1 SGDLS and CDR2 YYNGEE. V was clipped by 7 bases and J by 5 bases, with 19 bases between them.